This T cell receptor beta chain appears in the sequencing data of a study of cytomegalovirus exposure and HLA in healthy donors. Looking at the study overall: An analysis done earlier identified 100 million to 140 million unique TCR beta sequences from around 180 million T cells.

The donors, nominally healthy at sampling, likely had unrecorded immune exposures. On this clone itself: Its specificity is unknown.

Findings and limits, study-wide: It was taken for granted in presence/absence analyses that sequencing depth across donors was roughly uniform.

Germline CDR1 LNHNV, CDR2 YYDKDF (reference sequence). V was trimmed by 5 bases and J by 7 bases, leaving 21 bases between them. CDR3 size: 16 residues. Primers: 60 Vbeta forward and 13 Jbeta reverse. As originally analysed: Among the unique TCR beta chains that a later analysis counted, about 86 million in all, 9.5 million to 12 million were shared. This table comes from immunoSEQ multiplex PCR, and its TCRdb copy is limited to in-frame clones, with some not included. That table furnishes V, J and clone size, whereas the DNA furnished D and trimming. The sample is made up of approximately 110,000 clones, and the top ten hold 3.6% of it.

This sequence joins TRBV15 and TRBJ1-5, with a weak D call TRBD1 (6 bases). The source is a man aged 18-30 years in good health and CMV-seronegative. Sequencing was performed on PBMCs. CDR3 residues: CATSRRWGGIGQPQHF. CDR3 DNA: TGTGCCACCAGCCGAAGGTGGGGGGGCATCGGGCAGCCCCAGCATTTT.